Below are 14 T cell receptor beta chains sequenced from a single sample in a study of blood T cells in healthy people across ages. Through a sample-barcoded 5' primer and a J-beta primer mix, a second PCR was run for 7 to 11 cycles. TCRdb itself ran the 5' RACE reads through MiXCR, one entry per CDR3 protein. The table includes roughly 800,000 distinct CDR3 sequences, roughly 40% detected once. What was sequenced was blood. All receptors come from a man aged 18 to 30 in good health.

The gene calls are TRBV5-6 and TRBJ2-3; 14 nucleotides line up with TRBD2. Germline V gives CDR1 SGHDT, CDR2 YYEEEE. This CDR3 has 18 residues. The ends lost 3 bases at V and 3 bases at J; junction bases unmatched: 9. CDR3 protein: CASSSGLAGGSWTDTQYF. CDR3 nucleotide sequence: TGTGCCAGCAGCTCCGGACTAGCGGGGGGTAGTTGGACAGATACGCAGTATTTT.

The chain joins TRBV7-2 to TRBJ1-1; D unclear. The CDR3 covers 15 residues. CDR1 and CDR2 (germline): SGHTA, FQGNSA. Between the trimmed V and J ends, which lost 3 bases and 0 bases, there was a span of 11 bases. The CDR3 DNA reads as TGTGCCAGCAGCTTTCTAGGCAGGTTGAACACTGAAGCTTTCTTT. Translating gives CASSFLGRLNTEAFF.

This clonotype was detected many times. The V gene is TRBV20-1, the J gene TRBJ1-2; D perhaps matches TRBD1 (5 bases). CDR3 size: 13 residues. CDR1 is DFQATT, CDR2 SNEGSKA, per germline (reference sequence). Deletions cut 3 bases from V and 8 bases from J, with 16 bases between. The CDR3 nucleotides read TGCAGTGCTAGGTTCCCAGGGAAGAACGGCTACACCTTC. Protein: CSARFPGKNGYTF.

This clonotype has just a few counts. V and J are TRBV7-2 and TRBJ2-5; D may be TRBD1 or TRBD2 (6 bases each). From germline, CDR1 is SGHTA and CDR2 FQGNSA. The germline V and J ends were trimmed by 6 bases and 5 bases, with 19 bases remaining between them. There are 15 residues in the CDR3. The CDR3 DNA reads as TGTGCCAGCAGTTGGGGGGCCGGGCTGCAGGAGACCCAGTACTTC. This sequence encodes CASSWGAGLQETQYF.

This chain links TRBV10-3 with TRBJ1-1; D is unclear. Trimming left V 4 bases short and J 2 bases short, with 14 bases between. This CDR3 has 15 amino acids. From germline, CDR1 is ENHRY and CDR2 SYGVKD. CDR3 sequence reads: CAISGDHGPNTEAFF. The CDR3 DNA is TGTGCCATCAGTGGTGATCACGGGCCAAACACTGAAGCTTTCTTT.

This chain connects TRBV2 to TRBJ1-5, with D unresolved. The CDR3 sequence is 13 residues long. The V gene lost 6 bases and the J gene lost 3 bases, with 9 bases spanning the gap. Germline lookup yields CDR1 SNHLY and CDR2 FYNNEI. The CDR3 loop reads CASRWDYNQPQHF. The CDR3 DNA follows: TGTGCCAGCAGGTGGGATTACAATCAGCCCCAGCATTTT.

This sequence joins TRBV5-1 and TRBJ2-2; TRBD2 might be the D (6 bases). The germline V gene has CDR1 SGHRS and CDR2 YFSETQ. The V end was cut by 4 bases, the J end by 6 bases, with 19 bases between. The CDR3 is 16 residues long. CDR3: CASSVEASAIPGELFF. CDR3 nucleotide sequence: TGCGCCAGCAGCGTGGAGGCTAGCGCAATCCCCGGGGAGCTGTTTTTT.

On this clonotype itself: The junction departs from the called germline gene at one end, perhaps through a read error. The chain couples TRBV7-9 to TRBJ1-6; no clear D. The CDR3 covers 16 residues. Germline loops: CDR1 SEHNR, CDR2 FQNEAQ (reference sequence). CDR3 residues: CASSSGDVSYISPLHF. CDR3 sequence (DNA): TGTGCCAGCAGCTCCGGCGATGTCTCCTATATTTCACCCCTCCACTTT.

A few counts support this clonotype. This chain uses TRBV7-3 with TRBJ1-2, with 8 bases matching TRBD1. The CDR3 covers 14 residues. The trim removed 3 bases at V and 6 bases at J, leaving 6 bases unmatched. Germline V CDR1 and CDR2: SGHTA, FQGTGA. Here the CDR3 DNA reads TGTGCCAGCAGCTTGCAGGGACAGGCCAATGGCTACACCTTC. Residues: CASSLQGQANGYTF.

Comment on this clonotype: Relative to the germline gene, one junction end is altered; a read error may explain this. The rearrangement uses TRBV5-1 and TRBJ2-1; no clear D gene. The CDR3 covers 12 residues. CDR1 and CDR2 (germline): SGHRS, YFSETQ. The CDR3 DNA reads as TGCGCCAGCAGCTTGGCTTACAATAAGCAGTTCTTC. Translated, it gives CASSLAYNKQFF.

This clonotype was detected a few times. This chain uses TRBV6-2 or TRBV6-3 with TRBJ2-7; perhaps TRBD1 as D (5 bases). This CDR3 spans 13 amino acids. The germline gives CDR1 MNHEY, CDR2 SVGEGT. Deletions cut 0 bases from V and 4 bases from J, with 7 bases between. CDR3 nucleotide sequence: TGTGCCAGCAGTTACTCCAGGGTGTACGAGCAGTACTTC. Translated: CASSYSRVYEQYF.

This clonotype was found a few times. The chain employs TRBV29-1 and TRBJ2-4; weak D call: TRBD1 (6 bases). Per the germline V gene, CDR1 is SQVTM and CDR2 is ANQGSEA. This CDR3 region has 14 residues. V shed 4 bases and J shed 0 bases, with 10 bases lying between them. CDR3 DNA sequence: TGCAGCGTTGTTGACAGGCTAGCCAAAAACATTCAGTACTTC. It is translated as CSVVDRLAKNIQYF.

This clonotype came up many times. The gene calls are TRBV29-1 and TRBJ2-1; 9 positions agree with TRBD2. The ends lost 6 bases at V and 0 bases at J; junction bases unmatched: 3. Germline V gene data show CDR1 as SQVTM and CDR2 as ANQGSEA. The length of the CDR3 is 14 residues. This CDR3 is CSVGAGGSYNEQFF. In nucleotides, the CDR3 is TGCAGCGTGGGAGCGGGGGGCTCCTACAATGAGCAGTTCTTC.

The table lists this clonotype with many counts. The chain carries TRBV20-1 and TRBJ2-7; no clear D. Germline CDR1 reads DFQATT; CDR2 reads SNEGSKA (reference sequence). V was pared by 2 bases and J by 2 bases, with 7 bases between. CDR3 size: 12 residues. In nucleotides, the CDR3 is TGCAGTGCTAGACCGAATACCTACGAGCAGTACTTC. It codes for CSARPNTYEQYF.